The next 22 T cell receptor beta chains were all read from a single sample in a study of blood T cells in healthy people across ages. The authors ran a second PCR of 7 to 11 cycles using a sample-barcoded 5' primer and a J-beta primer mix. Via MiXCR, TCRdb re-called the 5' RACE reads, giving one row per CDR3 protein. This sample carries about a million distinct CDR3 sequences, roughly 50% of them seen once, and the ten largest clones take around a fifth. Sequencing was performed on blood. The receptors originated from an older woman in good health.

V is TRBV20-1 and J is TRBJ2-7; 7 bases fit TRBD2. Germline V gene data show CDR1 as DFQATT and CDR2 as SNEGSKA (reference sequence). The CDR3 spans 13 residues. Losses at the gene ends were 3 bases for V and 6 bases for J; bases not matched to a gene: 8. The CDR3 DNA reads TGCAGTGCTAGTCGAGCGGGACGGGGCGAGCAGTACTTC. It yields the protein CSASRAGRGEQYF.

The DNA for the CDR3 is TGTGCCAGCAGTTCAAGCGGGGGACTAGCAAACATTCAGTACTTC. Its translation: CASSSSGGLANIQYF. The rearrangement links TRBV7-2 to TRBJ2-7; 9 bases align to TRBD2. The J call may be mistaken, given a closer DNA end match to TRBJ2-4. Germline assignment: CDR1 SGHTA and CDR2 FQGNSA. There are 15 residues in the CDR3.

This chain links TRBV20-1 with TRBJ1-1; D is unresolved. Germline V gene lookup returns CDR1 DFQATT and CDR2 SNEGSKA (reference sequence). Trimming removed 5 bases from V and 8 bases from J, with 24 bases in between. The CDR3 loop spans 15 amino acids. The CDR3 DNA sequence: TGCAGTGCTCGGGATCCGCTTATCGGGATGGGAGAAGCTTTCTTT. It codes for CSARDPLIGMGEAFF.

This rearrangement joins TRBV28 to TRBJ2-1, with D possibly called TRBD1 or TRBD2 (5 bases each). This CDR3 has 14 amino acids. V dropped 8 bases and J dropped 0 bases, with 11 bases sitting between them. Germline V CDR1 and CDR2: MDHEN, SYDVKM. The DNA for the CDR3 is TGTGCCAGCCTTACGGGACGCTCCTACAATGAGCAGTTCTTC. It translates to CASLTGRSYNEQFF.

The CDR3 coding sequence is TGCGCCAGCAGCCAAGATACCGGCAATGAGCAGTTCTTC. Protein: CASSQDTGNEQFF. This chain connects TRBV4-3 to TRBJ2-1; D is unclear. The germline gives CDR1 LGHNA, CDR2 YSLEER. This CDR3 is 13 amino acids long. The V end lost 0 bases, the J end lost 6 bases, and 6 bases lay between the germline ends.

The CDR3 is CASSLGTSEYEQYF. The CDR3 coding sequence is TGCGCCAGCAGCCTTGGGACTAGCGAGTACGAGCAGTACTTC. The genes are TRBV5-1 and TRBJ2-7, with 10 bases matching TRBD2. V lost 4 bases and J lost 4; bases outside the gene matches: 5. Germline lookup yields CDR1 SGHRS and CDR2 YFSETQ. The length of the CDR3 is 14 residues. The variable domain in full, with the rest retrieved from reference TRBV5-1 and TRBJ2-7, is KAGVTQTPRYLIKTRGQQVTLSCSPISGHRSVSWYQQTPGQGLQFLFEYFSETQRNKGNFPGRFSGRQFSNSRSEMNVSTLELGDSALYLCASSLGTSEYEQYFGPGTRLTVT.

Concerning this clonotype: Since a much larger clone is just one base distant, this may be a read error. V gene TRBV21-1 combines with J gene TRBJ2-6; the table's D call, TRBD1, has no DNA check behind it. TRBV21-1 is shown as a pseudogene. CDR3 length: 17 residues. In DNA, the CDR3 is TGTGTCAGCAGCCCGGGACAGGGCTACTCTGGGGCCAACGTCCTGACTTTC. This codes for CVSSPGQGYSGANVLTF.

The CDR3 region has the DNA TGTGCCAGCCGAAGGTTCGGTAGCGCCAAAAACATTCAGTACTTC. Protein product: CASRRFGSAKNIQYF. The J gene is TRBJ2-7, the V gene TRBV13, with D unresolved. The J call is in doubt because the DNA end fits TRBJ2-4 better. CDR1 and CDR2 (germline): PRHDT, FYEKMQ (reference sequence). The length of the CDR3 is 15 residues.

This clonotype was observed once. In DNA form, the CDR3 reads TGTGCCAGCAAGAGCCCCGGGACTACTCGAAAAAATGAGCAGTTCTTC. Translation gives CASKSPGTTRKNEQFF. The chain has TRBV28 and TRBJ2-1; TRBD2 agrees at 7 bases. Trimming took 7 bases from V and 7 from J; bases not matched to a gene: 16. Germline V CDR1 and CDR2: MDHEN, SYDVKM. The CDR3 totals 16 residues.

The rearrangement links TRBV5-1 to TRBJ2-7; possibly TRBD1 for D (6 bases). This CDR3 has 14 amino acids. Between the trimmed V and J ends, which lost 3 bases and 2 bases, there was a span of 12 bases. Germline lookup yields CDR1 SGHRS and CDR2 YFSETQ. The DNA for the CDR3 is TGCGCCAGCAGCTCGCCAGGGGTGACCTACGAGCAGTACTTC. Translation gives CASSSPGVTYEQYF.

The V gene is TRBV6-1, the J gene TRBJ2-7; D uncertain. The CDR3 spans 13 residues. V lost 6 bases and J 4 bases, leaving 13 bases between the germline ends. The V gene's germline CDR1 is MNHNS and CDR2 SASEGT. The CDR3 DNA reads as TGTGCCAGCAGGGGAATCAACGATTACGAGCAGTACTTC. Its translation is CASRGINDYEQYF.

The J gene is TRBJ2-7, the V gene TRBV28; perhaps D is TRBD1 or TRBD2 (5 bases each). The DNA end is more similar to TRBJ2-5, so the J call may be wrong. Germline V CDR1 and CDR2: MDHEN, SYDVKM. This CDR3 is built from 16 residues. The CDR3 region is CASRNGATSSWETQYF. Here the CDR3 DNA reads TGTGCCAGCCGGAACGGGGCTACCTCTAGTTGGGAGACCCAGTACTTC.

The chain links TRBV12-3 or TRBV12-4 to TRBJ2-3, with 7 bases aligning to TRBD2. Trimming at V came to 3 bases and at J to 1 base, leaving 7 bases not matched to a gene. CDR3 length: 16 amino acids. The CDR3 sequence: CASSLGLPFGTDTQYF. Written as DNA, the CDR3 is TGTGCCAGCAGTTTGGGACTACCGTTTGGCACAGATACGCAGTATTTT.

The chain has TRBV29-1 and TRBJ2-1; 11 bases are a match to TRBD2. Germline V gives CDR1 SQVTM, CDR2 ANQGSEA. CDR3 length: 15 residues. Trimming at V came to 4 bases and at J to 7 bases, leaving 9 bases not matched to a gene. The DNA for the CDR3 is TGCAGCGTTGTGTTGTATACTAGCGGGAGAAATGAGCAGTTCTTC. This codes for CSVVLYTSGRNEQFF.

This clonotype has a handful of counts. V and J are TRBV25-1 and TRBJ2-1, with no clear D. V was cut by 4 bases and J by 8 bases, with 9 bases left in between. The CDR3 has 12 amino acids. The V gene's germline CDR1 is MGHDK and CDR2 SYGVNS. DNA of the CDR3: TGTGCCAGCAGTGGTTCTTGGCATGAGCAGTTCTTC. Translating it yields CASSGSWHEQFF.

The V gene is TRBV2, the J gene TRBJ2-7, with D possibly being TRBD1 or TRBD2 (5 bases each). With the DNA end fitting TRBJ2-1 better, the J assignment may be wrong. CDR3 length: 18 residues. CDR1 and CDR2 from the germline V gene are SNHLY and FYNNEI. The CDR3 loop is CASSGTSPGQIRYNEQFF. The CDR3 nucleotides are TGTGCCAGCAGTGGGACTTCCCCGGGGCAAATCCGGTACAATGAGCAGTTCTTC.

J is TRBJ2-5 and V is TRBV27, with D perhaps TRBD2 (7 bases). Germline V gene data show CDR1 as MNHEY and CDR2 as SMNVEV (reference sequence). V was pared by 4 bases and J by 5 bases, with 11 bases between. The CDR3 loop spans 13 amino acids. CDR3 bases: TGTGCCAGCAGTTCGGGGGGCGAGGAGACCCAGTACTTC. This translates into CASSSGGEETQYF.

This clonotype has more than one count but fewer than ten. The V and J genes are TRBV27 and TRBJ2-7; 8 bases align to TRBD2. The ends lost 6 bases at V and 2 bases at J; junction bases unmatched: 12. The length of the CDR3 is 16 residues. CDR1 is MNHEY, CDR2 SMNVEV, per germline (reference sequence). The CDR3 region has the DNA TGTGCCAGCAGACTAGCGGAACACAGCCCAGCCTACGAGCAGTACTTC. This sequence encodes CASRLAEHSPAYEQYF.

The gene calls are TRBV4-1 and TRBJ2-7; 7 nucleotides agree with TRBD1. Losses at the gene ends were 3 bases for V and 3 bases for J; bases not matched to a gene: 5. The CDR3 runs 14 residues. CDR1 and CDR2 from the germline V gene are MGHRA and YSYEKL. CDR3 nucleotide sequence: TGCGCCAGCAGCCACCCCGGACAGGACTACGAGCAGTACTTC. As protein: CASSHPGQDYEQYF.

This clonotype came up a few times. This CDR3 reads CASRYRATEQYF. CDR3 nucleotide sequence: TGTGCCAGTAGATACAGGGCCACCGAGCAGTACTTC. This sequence joins TRBV27 and TRBJ2-7; D may be TRBD1 (6 bases). V was shortened by 9 bases and J by 6 bases, with 15 bases between the two germline ends. Per the germline V gene, CDR1 is MNHEY and CDR2 is SMNVEV (reference sequence). The CDR3 extends over 12 amino acids.

The genes are TRBV7-8 and TRBJ2-5; D gene uncertain. This CDR3 is 13 amino acids long. Between the trimmed V and J ends, which lost 1 base and 4 bases, there was a span of 7 bases. Germline V lookup: CDR1 SGHVS, CDR2 FQNEAQ. The CDR3 loop is CASSLDWVETQYF. The CDR3 DNA reads TGTGCCAGCAGCTTAGACTGGGTAGAGACCCAGTACTTC.

In its sample, this clonotype was seen a few times. The chain joins TRBV6-2 or TRBV6-3 to TRBJ2-1; 8 bases align to TRBD2. Trimming removed 8 bases from V and 4 bases from J; junction bases left unmatched: 7. The CDR3 has 14 residues. Looked up from germline, CDR1 is MNHEY and CDR2 is SVGEGT. The CDR3 here is CASARGGRYNEQFF. The DNA for the CDR3 is TGTGCCAGCGCTCGTGGCGGGAGGTACAATGAGCAGTTCTTC.